The 21 T cell receptor beta chains below come from one sample, sequenced in a study of cytomegalovirus exposure and HLA in healthy donors (dated 2017 in TCRdb). To prepare the library, the immunoSEQ multiplex PCR assay was applied. The multiplex PCR relied on a mix of 60 forward primers for TCR Vbeta segments and 13 reverse primers for TCR Jbeta segments. Imported from immuneACCESS, the table was reduced by TCRdb to in-frame sequences with V and J called. These copies leave out some clones; in studies compared against another copy, an unresolved V gene accounts for under half, and the cause of the remainder is not known. For this sample, the table gives about 130,000 clones. The top ten clones comprise around 1.5% of the sample. The material sequenced was PBMCs. Source of these receptors: a woman in her 40s in good health and CMV-seronegative.

The V and J genes are TRBV29-1 and TRBJ1-1, with TRBD1 identical over 7 bases. The J segment lost 4 bases and the V segment lost 7 bases, leaving 18 bases of the junction unmatched. Germline assignment: CDR1 SQVTM and CDR2 ANQGSEA. This CDR3 is built from 16 residues. The CDR3 region has the DNA TGCAGCGGTAGCCCTACCCAAGGGGGCCGGGGCACTGAAGCTTTCTTT. It codes for CSGSPTQGGRGTEAFF. Drawing the rest from reference TRBV29-1 and TRBJ1-1, the complete variable domain is SAVISQKPSRDICQRGTSLTIQCQVDSQVTMMFWYRQQPGQSLTLIATANQGSEATYESGFVIDKFPISRPNLTFSTLTVSNMSPEDSSIYLCSGSPTQGGRGTEAFFGQGTRLTVV.

The chain carries TRBV7-9 and TRBJ2-3; weak D call: TRBD2 (6 bases). The CDR3 runs 12 residues. The germline gives CDR1 SEHNR, CDR2 FQNEAQ (reference sequence). V lost 5 bases and J lost 8, with 11 bases in between. The CDR3 loop reads CASSPSVGTQYF. The DNA of the CDR3 is TGTGCCAGCAGCCCTAGCGTGGGTACGCAGTATTTT.

The chain joins TRBV4-1 to TRBJ2-3; 15 nucleotides agree with TRBD2. The CDR3 has 17 residues. The junction had 3 bases not matched to a gene; V was cut back by 0 bases and J by 5 bases. The germline gives CDR1 MGHRA, CDR2 YSYEKL. CDR3 nucleotides: TGCGCCAGCAGCCAAGAGGGGACTAGCGGGGGGATAGATACGCAGTATTTT. Its protein is CASSQEGTSGGIDTQYF.

The rearrangement uses TRBV6-5 and TRBJ2-1; 9 bases map to TRBD1. Germline loops: CDR1 MNHEY, CDR2 SVGAGI. This CDR3 is built from 15 residues. Trimming at V came to 6 bases and at J to 8 bases, leaving 11 bases not matched to a gene. CDR3: CASRVYGTGLDEQFF. The CDR3, as DNA: TGTGCCAGCAGGGTATATGGGACAGGGCTGGATGAGCAGTTCTTC.

The genes are TRBV6-4 and TRBJ2-7, with 9 bases matching TRBD1. Germline V gives CDR1 MRHNA, CDR2 SNTAGT. V was pared by 5 bases and J by 4 bases, with 9 bases of the junction left unmatched. The CDR3 loop spans 15 amino acids. The CDR3, as DNA: TGTGCCAGCAGTTCCCAGACAGGGGGAGGATACGAGCAGTACTTC. Translation: CASSSQTGGGYEQYF.

This chain links TRBV10-3 with TRBJ1-6; D is possibly TRBD1 (6 bases). From germline, CDR1 is ENHRY and CDR2 SYGVKD. The V end lost 5 bases, the J end lost 13 bases, and 18 bases lay between the germline ends. The CDR3 extends over 14 amino acids. The CDR3 sequence: CAISPPGVGAPLHF. The CDR3 DNA follows: TGTGCCATCAGTCCGCCAGGGGTAGGGGCCCCCCTCCACTTT.

This chain uses TRBV18 with TRBJ2-1; D might be TRBD1 (6 bases). This CDR3 is 14 amino acids long. Germline V gene lookup returns CDR1 KGHSH and CDR2 LQKENI. V was cut by 3 bases and J by 9 bases, with 15 bases left in between. The CDR3 DNA is TGTGCCAGCTCACCGCCCTCAGGGGCCAGTGAGCAGTTCTTC. This sequence encodes CASSPPSGASEQFF.

CDR3 nucleotides: TGTGCCAGCTCACAGTCAGAGGGCAGAAATAATTCACCCCTCCACTTT. Its translation is CASSQSEGRNNSPLHF. This sequence joins TRBV18 and TRBJ1-6; D unresolved. V lost 4 bases and J lost 5, with 15 bases in between. The CDR3 is 16 residues long. Germline V CDR1 and CDR2: KGHSH, LQKENI.

The rearrangement links TRBV28 to TRBJ1-1; 12 nucleotides align to TRBD1. This CDR3 has 16 amino acids. V was clipped by 1 base and J by 5 bases; unmatched bases: 5. Germline-derived CDR1 and CDR2 are MDHEN and SYDVKM. The CDR3, as DNA: TGTGCCAGCAGTTTATCGGGACAGGGGGCACAGACTGAAGCTTTCTTT. It translates to CASSLSGQGAQTEAFF.

This chain uses TRBV6-1 with TRBJ2-7; 8 bases agree with TRBD2. The germline gives CDR1 MNHNS, CDR2 SASEGT. The V and J ends lost 3 bases and 3 bases, in that order; junction bases with no gene match: 10. This CDR3 spans 16 amino acids. Here the CDR3 DNA reads TGTGCCAGCAGTGAGAACATAGCGGGGCTAGGCTACGAGCAGTACGTC. Translation: CASSENIAGLGYEQYV.

This sequence joins TRBV19 and TRBJ2-1; TRBD1 matches 8 bases. Trimming cost V 1 base and J 8 bases; bases outside gene matches: 4. The CDR3 contains 14 residues. Germline CDR1 and CDR2: LNHDA and SQIVND (reference sequence). In nucleotides, the CDR3 is TGTGCCAGTAGTATAGTACCAGGGGGCTATGAGCAGTTCTTC. This encodes CASSIVPGGYEQFF.

The chain uses TRBV4-2 and TRBJ2-5; D perhaps matches TRBD1 (6 bases). V lost 5 bases, J lost 4 bases, and 11 bases lay in between. Per germline, CDR1 LGHNA and CDR2 YNFKEQ. This CDR3 has 13 residues. CDR3 sequence: CASSSGVGETQYF. The CDR3 nucleotides are TGTGCCAGCAGCTCAGGGGTCGGAGAGACCCAGTACTTC.

The chain is built from TRBV6-5 and TRBJ2-1; 7 bases line up with TRBD1. The CDR3 contains 12 residues. CDR1 and CDR2 from the germline V gene are MNHEY and SVGAGI. Trimming removed 5 bases from V and 7 bases from J; junction bases left unmatched: 2. CDR3 amino acids: CASSRTGNEQFF. CDR3 bases: TGTGCCAGCAGTCGGACAGGAAATGAGCAGTTCTTC.

With regard to this clone: One end of the junction does not line up with germline, which may come from a read error. This chain uses TRBV7-9 with TRBJ1-4, with 8 bases aligning to TRBD1. The CDR3 totals 13 residues. CDR1 SEHNR and CDR2 FQNEAQ come from the germline V gene (reference sequence). DNA of the CDR3: TGTGCCAGCGGGGGCGGGACAGGTGATACTGTTGGTTTT. Protein: CASGGGTGDTVGF.

This rearrangement joins TRBV7-9 to TRBJ1-5; D remains unclear. CDR3 length: 12 amino acids. Looked up from germline, CDR1 is SEHNR and CDR2 is FQNEAQ (reference sequence). V was cut by 5 bases and J by 11 bases, with 13 bases left in between. CDR3 amino acids: CASSRDTFAQHF. In nucleotides, the CDR3 is TGTGCCAGCAGCCGCGACACTTTCGCCCAGCATTTT.

The gene calls are TRBV5-4 and TRBJ2-7; 12 positions agree with TRBD1. Germline loops: CDR1 SGHNT, CDR2 YYREEE (reference sequence). The junction had 1 base not matched to a gene; V was cut back by 4 bases and J by 5 bases. CDR3 size: 13 residues. DNA for the CDR3: TGTGCCAGCAGCGGGGACAGGGGGCACGAGCAGTACGTC. Protein product: CASSGDRGHEQYV.

The chain is built from TRBV6-5 and TRBJ2-7, with D possibly being TRBD2 (6 bases). CDR1 is MNHEY and CDR2 is SVGAGI in the germline V gene. V was clipped by 2 bases and J by 3 bases, with 8 bases between them. This CDR3 spans 13 amino acids. CDR3 DNA: TGTGCCAGCAGTTACGGGGGGATCTACGAGCAGTACTTC. This gives the protein CASSYGGIYEQYF.

The chain carries TRBV7-2 and TRBJ2-7, with 9 bases lining up with TRBD2. Looked up from germline, CDR1 is SGHTA and CDR2 is FQGNSA. This CDR3 has 18 amino acids. With 0 bases clipped from V and 0 bases from J, the junction kept 9 bases outside the gene matches. The CDR3 nucleotides are TGTGCCAGCAGCTTAGCGTGGGGCGGGGGGGGCAGCTCCTACGAGCAGTACGTC. Residues: CASSLAWGGGGSSYEQYV.

The rearrangement joins TRBV10-3 to TRBJ1-1; D may be TRBD1 (6 bases). This CDR3 has 13 residues. Trimming took 7 bases from V and 0 from J, leaving 9 bases between them. Per the germline V gene, CDR1 is ENHRY and CDR2 is SYGVKD. As DNA, the CDR3 is TGTGCCATCACCGGGACACTGAACACTGAAGCTTTCTTT. This sequence encodes CAITGTLNTEAFF.

V gene TRBV5-1 combines with J gene TRBJ2-1, with a weak D call TRBD1 (7 bases). The germline CDR1 and CDR2 sequences are SGHRS and YFSETQ. Trimming cost V 1 base and J 7 bases, with 12 bases left between them. The CDR3 loop spans 14 amino acids. CDR3 residues: CASSLRTGGNEQFF. In nucleotides, the CDR3 is TGCGCCAGCAGCTTGCGGACAGGAGGGAATGAGCAGTTCTTC.

The CDR3 DNA sequence: TGTGCCAGCAGTTACAGGACAGCAAACTATGGCTACACCTTC. Protein product: CASSYRTANYGYTF. The chain has TRBV6-5 and TRBJ1-2; D is possibly TRBD1 (6 bases). Germline assignment: CDR1 MNHEY and CDR2 SVGAGI. Trimming took 2 bases from V and 2 from J, leaving 9 bases between them. This CDR3 contains 14 residues.